This entry features one TCR beta chain sequence. Antigen specificity is unknown. The data stem from a study of T cells in women clearing cervical HPV infection. All donors had a single incident cervical HPV16 infection, not prevalent. Study-wide findings and caveats: Combining TCR richness with V gene abundances gave roughly 0.88 AUC.

Sequencing used immunoSEQ multiplex PCR; TCRdb keeps in-frame clones, though not all of them. The data include 20,000 to 25,000 clones; the top ten clones carry under 8.5%. This sequence originates from a woman between 18 and 69 years old with a cervical HPV16 infection that either progressed to CIN3+ or cleared (not recorded which). The material sequenced was blood buffy coat.

CDR3 bases read: TGTGCCATCAGTGAGTCTATCCCCTCTGGAAACACC. Its protein is CAISESIPSGNT. The whole CDR3 protein reads CAISESIPSGNTIYF. V and J are TRBV10-3 and TRBJ1-3; D is uncertain. Read coverage stops 3 residues before the CDR3 terminus; the germline J gene supplies the remainder. The CDR3 consists of 15 residues. CDR1 and CDR2 from the germline V gene are ENHRY and SYGVKD. Trimming removed 0 bases from V and 0 bases from J, with 6 bases in between.